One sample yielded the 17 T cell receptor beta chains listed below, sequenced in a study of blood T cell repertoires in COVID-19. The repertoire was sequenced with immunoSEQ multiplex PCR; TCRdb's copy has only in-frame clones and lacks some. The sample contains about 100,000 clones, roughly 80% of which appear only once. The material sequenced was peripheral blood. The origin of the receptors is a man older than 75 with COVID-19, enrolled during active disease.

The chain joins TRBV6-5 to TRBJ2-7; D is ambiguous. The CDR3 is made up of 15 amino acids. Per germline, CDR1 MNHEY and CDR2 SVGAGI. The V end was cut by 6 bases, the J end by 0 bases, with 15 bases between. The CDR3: CASRSLRTVSYEQYF. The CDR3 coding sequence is TGTGCCAGCAGATCTCTCCGCACAGTCTCCTACGAGCAGTACTTC.

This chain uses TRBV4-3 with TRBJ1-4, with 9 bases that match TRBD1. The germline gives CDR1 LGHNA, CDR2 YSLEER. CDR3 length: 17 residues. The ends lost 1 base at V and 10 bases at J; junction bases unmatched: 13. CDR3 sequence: CASSQAASGTGSLKLFF. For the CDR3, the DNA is TGCGCCAGCAGCCAAGCCGCGTCTGGGACAGGGAGTCTAAAACTGTTTTTT.

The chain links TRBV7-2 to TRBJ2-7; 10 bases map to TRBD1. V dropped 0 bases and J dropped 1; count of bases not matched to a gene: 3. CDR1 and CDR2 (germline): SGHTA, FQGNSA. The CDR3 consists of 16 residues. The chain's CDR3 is CASSLATGGQSYEQYF. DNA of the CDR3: TGTGCCAGCAGCTTAGCGACAGGGGGCCAATCCTACGAGCAGTACTTC.

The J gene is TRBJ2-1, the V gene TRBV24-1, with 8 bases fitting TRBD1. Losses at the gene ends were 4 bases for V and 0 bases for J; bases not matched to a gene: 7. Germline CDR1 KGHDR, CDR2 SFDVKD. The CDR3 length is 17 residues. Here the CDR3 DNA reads TGTGCCACCAGTGACTCCGCGCAGGGGGCCTCCTACAATGAGCAGTTCTTC. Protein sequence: CATSDSAQGASYNEQFF.

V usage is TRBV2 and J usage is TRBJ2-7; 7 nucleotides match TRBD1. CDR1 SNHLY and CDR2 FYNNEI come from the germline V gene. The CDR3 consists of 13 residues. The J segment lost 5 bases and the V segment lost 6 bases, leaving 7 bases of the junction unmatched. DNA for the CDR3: TGTGCCAGCAGAGCCGGACAGGCCCACGAGCAGTACTTC. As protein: CASRAGQAHEQYF.

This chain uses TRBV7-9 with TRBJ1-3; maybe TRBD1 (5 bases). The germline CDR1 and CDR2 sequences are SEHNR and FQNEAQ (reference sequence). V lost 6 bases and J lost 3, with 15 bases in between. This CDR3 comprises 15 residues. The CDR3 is CASRSPTDFGNTIYF. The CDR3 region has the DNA TGTGCCAGCAGATCACCGACAGACTTTGGAAACACCATATATTTT.

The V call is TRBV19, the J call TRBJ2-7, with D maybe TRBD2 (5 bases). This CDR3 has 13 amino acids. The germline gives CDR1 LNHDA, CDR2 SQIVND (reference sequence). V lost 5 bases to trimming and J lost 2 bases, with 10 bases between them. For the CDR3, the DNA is TGTGCCAGTAGTGGACTGACTACCTACGAGCAGTACTTC. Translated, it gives CASSGLTTYEQYF.

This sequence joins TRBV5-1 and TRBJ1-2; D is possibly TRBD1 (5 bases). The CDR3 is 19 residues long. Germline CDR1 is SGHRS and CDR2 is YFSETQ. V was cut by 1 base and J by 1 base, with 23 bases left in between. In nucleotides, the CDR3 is TGCGCCAGCAGCTTGAATCAGGGCCTTAGGGTAGGGGATAACTATGGCTACACCTTC. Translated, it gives CASSLNQGLRVGDNYGYTF. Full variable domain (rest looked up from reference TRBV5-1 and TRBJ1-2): KAGVTQTPRYLIKTRGQQVTLSCSPISGHRSVSWYQQTPGQGLQFLFEYFSETQRNKGNFPGRFSGRQFSNSRSEMNVSTLELGDSALYLCASSLNQGLRVGDNYGYTFGSGTRLTVV.

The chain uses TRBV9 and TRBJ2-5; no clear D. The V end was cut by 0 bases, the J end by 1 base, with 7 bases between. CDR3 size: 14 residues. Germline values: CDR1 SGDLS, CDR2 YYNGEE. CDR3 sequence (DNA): TGTGCCAGCAGCGTAGGAACGAGCCAAGAGACCCAGTACTTC. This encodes CASSVGTSQETQYF.

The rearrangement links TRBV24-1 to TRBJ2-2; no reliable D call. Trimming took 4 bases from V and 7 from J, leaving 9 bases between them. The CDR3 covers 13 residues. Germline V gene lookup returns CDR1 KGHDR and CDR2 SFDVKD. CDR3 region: CATSEWASGELFF. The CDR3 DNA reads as TGTGCCACCAGTGAATGGGCGAGCGGGGAGCTGTTTTTT.

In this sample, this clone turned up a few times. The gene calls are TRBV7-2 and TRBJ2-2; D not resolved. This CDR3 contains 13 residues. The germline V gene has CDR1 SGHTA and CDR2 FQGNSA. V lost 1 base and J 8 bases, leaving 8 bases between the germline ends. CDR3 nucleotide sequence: TGTGCCAGCAGCTTAGGCGCGGCGGGGGAGCTGTTTTTT. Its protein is CASSLGAAGELFF.

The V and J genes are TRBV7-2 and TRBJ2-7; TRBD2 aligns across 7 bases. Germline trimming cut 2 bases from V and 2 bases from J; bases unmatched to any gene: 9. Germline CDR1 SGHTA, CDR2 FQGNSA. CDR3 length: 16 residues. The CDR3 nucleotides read TGTGCCAGCAGCTTAATGACCGGACTAGGCACCTACGAGCAGTACTTC. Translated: CASSLMTGLGTYEQYF.

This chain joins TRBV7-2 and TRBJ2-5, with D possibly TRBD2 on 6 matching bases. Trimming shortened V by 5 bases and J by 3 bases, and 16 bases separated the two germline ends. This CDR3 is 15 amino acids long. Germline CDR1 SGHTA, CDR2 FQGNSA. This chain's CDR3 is CASSTVAGPEETQYF. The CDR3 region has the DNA TGTGCCAGCAGCACCGTGGCGGGGCCTGAAGAGACCCAGTACTTC.

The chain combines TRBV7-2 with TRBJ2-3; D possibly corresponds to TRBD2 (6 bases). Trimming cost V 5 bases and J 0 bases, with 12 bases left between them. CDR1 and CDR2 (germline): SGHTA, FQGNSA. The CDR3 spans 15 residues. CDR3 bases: TGTGCCAGCAGCCCCGGGAGCGGAAGCACAGATACGCAGTATTTT. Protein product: CASSPGSGSTDTQYF.

The CDR3 DNA follows: TGTGCCAGCTCAGATGTAGCGAGCTACGAGCAGTACTTC. It yields the protein CASSDVASYEQYF. The chain employs TRBV18 and TRBJ2-7; possible D gene TRBD2, 5 bases. From germline, CDR1 is KGHSH and CDR2 LQKENI. The ends were cut back, 5 bases at V and 3 bases at J, with 11 bases in the middle. The CDR3 contains 13 residues.

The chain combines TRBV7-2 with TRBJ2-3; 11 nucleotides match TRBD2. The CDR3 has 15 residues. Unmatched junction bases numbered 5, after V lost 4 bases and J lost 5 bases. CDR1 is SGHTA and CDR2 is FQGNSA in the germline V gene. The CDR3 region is CASSSTSGGGDTQYF. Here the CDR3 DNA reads TGTGCCAGCAGCTCAACTAGCGGGGGTGGAGATACGCAGTATTTT.

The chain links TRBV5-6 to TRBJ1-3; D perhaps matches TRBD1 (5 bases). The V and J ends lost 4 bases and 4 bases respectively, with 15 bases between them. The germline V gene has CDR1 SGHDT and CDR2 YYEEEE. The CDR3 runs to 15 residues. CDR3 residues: CASSPVGQGGNTIYF. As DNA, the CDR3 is TGTGCCAGCAGCCCCGTGGGGCAGGGCGGAAACACCATATATTTT.